This TCR beta chain was observed in a study of post-analysis software for immune sequencing data. As for the study in general: Progressive-relapsing, secondary progressive and relapsing-remitting multiple sclerosis were among the disease courses included. General study results and limits: The authors found that F measure strongly co-clustered same-batch samples. Among a few TRBV segments more frequent in patients than controls were TRBV5-6, TRBV5-1 and TRBV20-1.

A remark on this clonotype: Its antigen is as yet unknown.

The CDR3 loop spans 15 amino acids. CDR1 is SGHTA and CDR2 is FQGTGA in the germline V gene. Trimming pared 5 bases from V and 0 bases from J, leaving 14 bases between. Unique molecular identifiers were carried by the TCR beta cDNA libraries. TCRdb analysed the PCR reads with MiXCR anew, one entry per CDR3 protein. The table has over 300,000 distinct CDR3 sequences, about a third seen once. J is TRBJ2-7 and V is TRBV7-3; TRBD1 is a possible D gene (6 bases). The sample was blood. The source of this sequence is a girl under 18 with multiple sclerosis. CDR3 in amino acids: CASSPSGESSYEQYF. The CDR3 DNA sequence: TGTGCCAGCAGCCCATCAGGGGAAAGCTCCTACGAGCAGTACTTC.